The 24 T cell receptor beta chains in this list originate from one sample, sequenced in a study of human T cells and chemical hapten exposure. TCRdb independently ran MiXCR on the RACE reads; one entry per CDR3 protein. Altogether about 110,000 distinct CDR3 sequences are present, 11% being singletons, with the ten largest covering under 4.5%. Documented time point: patch test 1, 2 weeks after DPC sensitization. The treatment was: therapeutic diphenylcyclopropenone sensitization with weekly scalp DPC. The sample consisted of whole blood, taken in connection with sensitization to the hapten diphenylcyclopropenone (DPC). Receptor source: a woman in her forties with alopecia areata. Some clones in this sample may be carry-over from other donors' samples.

This clonotype was seen a few times. The chain uses TRBV24-1 and TRBJ2-3, with unresolved D. The V gene lost 1 base and the J gene lost 7 bases, with 14 bases spanning the gap. Germline V CDR1 and CDR2: KGHDR, SFDVKD. CDR3 length: 15 residues. The CDR3 bases are TGTGCCACCAGTGATTTAGGCAGGACGGAAAATACGCAGTATTTT. It yields the protein CATSDLGRTENTQYF.

About this clonotype itself: A much larger clone is a single base away; this may be a read error. J is TRBJ2-7 and V is TRBV27; tentative D call: TRBD1 (7 bases). Trimming took 9 bases from V and 4 from J, leaving 16 bases between them. The CDR3 is 13 amino acids. From germline, CDR1 is MNHEY and CDR2 SMNVEV (reference sequence). The CDR3 region has the DNA TGTGCCAGTGAGACAGGGAGGACATACGAGCAGTACTTC. Its protein product is CASETGRTYEQYF.

J is TRBJ1-5 and V is TRBV7-9; possibly TRBD1 for D (6 bases). Germline-derived CDR1 and CDR2 are SEHNR and FQNEAQ (reference sequence). Trimming pared 7 bases from V and 0 bases from J, leaving 13 bases between. This CDR3 region has 15 residues. The CDR3 protein is CASTEGGDSNQPQHF. CDR3 DNA sequence: TGTGCCAGCACCGAAGGGGGAGATAGCAATCAGCCCCAGCATTTT.

In its sample, this clonotype was seen a few times. The chain couples TRBV6-5 to TRBJ1-5; a weak D match, TRBD1 (6 bases). Germline CDR1 and CDR2: MNHEY and SVGAGI. V dropped 0 bases and J dropped 6 bases, with 12 bases sitting between them. This CDR3 has 15 amino acids. For the CDR3, the DNA is TGTGCCAGCAGTTACTCGGGGGCTTCGGGTCAGCCCCAGCATTTT. This codes for CASSYSGASGQPQHF.

This clonotype was detected ten times or more. The chain uses TRBV7-9 and TRBJ1-6; a possible D gene is TRBD1 (5 bases). With 5 bases removed from V and 7 bases from J, the gap between germline ends came to 9 bases. This CDR3 has 13 amino acids. Germline assignment: CDR1 SEHNR and CDR2 FQNEAQ (reference sequence). The CDR3 sequence: CASSEQANSPLHF. The CDR3 DNA follows: TGTGCCAGCAGCGAACAGGCCAATTCACCCCTCCACTTT.

The V and J genes are TRBV19 and TRBJ1-6; D is perhaps TRBD1 (6 bases). Trimming pared 6 bases from V and 0 bases from J, leaving 9 bases between. The CDR3 runs to 15 residues. Germline assignment: CDR1 LNHDA and CDR2 SQIVND (reference sequence). The DNA for the CDR3 is TGTGCCAGTAGGGACAGCAACTCCTATAATTCACCCCTCCACTTT. Translating gives CASRDSNSYNSPLHF.

This clonotype was recorded many times. This sequence joins TRBV4-3 and TRBJ2-7; possibly TRBD2 for D (6 bases). The V gene lost 2 bases and the J gene lost 6 bases, with 14 bases spanning the gap. Germline V gene lookup returns CDR1 LGHNA and CDR2 YSLEER. The CDR3 loop spans 14 amino acids. The chain's CDR3 is CASSQSEGRGEQYF. DNA of the CDR3: TGCGCCAGCAGCCAATCGGAGGGAAGAGGCGAGCAGTACTTC.

This clonotype was counted at least ten times. The J gene is TRBJ2-7, the V gene TRBV12-3 or TRBV12-4; no clear D. This CDR3 is built from 11 residues. V shed 9 bases and J shed 6 bases, with 12 bases lying between them. DNA of the CDR3: TGTGCCAGTTCTCTCGACGGCGAGCAGTACTTC. Protein: CASSLDGEQYF.

This clonotype turned up a few times. The V and J genes are TRBV7-2 and TRBJ2-1; 13 bases fit TRBD2. V dropped 5 bases and J dropped 0; count of bases not matched to a gene: 4. Germline V gene sequence: CDR1 SGHTA, CDR2 FQGNSA. The CDR3 runs to 17 residues. CDR3 sequence reads: CASSPGLAGVSYNEQFF. In DNA form, the CDR3 reads TGTGCCAGCAGCCCCGGACTAGCGGGGGTCTCCTACAATGAGCAGTTCTTC.

J is TRBJ2-1 and V is TRBV10-1; TRBD2 aligns across 7 bases. In germline, CDR1 is WNHNN, CDR2 SYGVQD (reference sequence). There are 12 residues in the CDR3. The CDR3 is CASGPHNNEQFF. The CDR3 DNA follows: TGCGCTAGCGGGCCCCACAACAATGAGCAGTTCTTC.

Only a few counts were recorded for this clonotype. At one end the junction does not follow the germline gene, possibly because of a read error. The V and J genes are TRBV7-2 and TRBJ1-3; the D is unclear. This CDR3 is 16 amino acids long. CDR1 and CDR2 (germline): SGHTA, FQGNSA. For the CDR3, the DNA is TGTGTCAGCAGCCCCCGAGGGCCAATCTCTGGAAACACCATATATTTT. It translates to CVSSPRGPISGNTIYF.

Ten or more counts support this clonotype. This chain connects TRBV7-2 to TRBJ2-7; 7 bases map to TRBD2. In germline, CDR1 is SGHTA, CDR2 FQGNSA. The CDR3 sequence is 14 residues long. Germline trimming cut 5 bases from V and 5 bases from J; bases unmatched to any gene: 9. The CDR3, as DNA: TGTGCCAGCAGCCCACCCGGGACTATTAACGAGCAGTACTTC. Translated: CASSPPGTINEQYF.

The sample holds many counts of this clonotype. The chain employs TRBV7-2 and TRBJ2-3, with D unclear. From germline, CDR1 is SGHTA and CDR2 FQGNSA. The CDR3 is 13 residues long. Trimming cost V 2 bases and J 2 bases, with 5 bases left between them. The CDR3: CASSLQVTDTQYF. In DNA form, the CDR3 reads TGTGCCAGCAGCTTACAGGTCACAGATACGCAGTATTTT.

This clonotype came up many times. The chain employs TRBV6-5 and TRBJ2-7; 8 positions match TRBD1. Germline CDR1 MNHEY, CDR2 SVGAGI. V lost 2 bases to trimming and J lost 7 bases; unmatched junction nucleotides: 13. This CDR3 has 16 amino acids. CDR3 region: CASSYARRQGSGEQYF. The CDR3 nucleotides are TGTGCCAGCAGTTACGCTCGCCGACAGGGGTCCGGGGAGCAGTACTTC.

This clonotype appeared many times. V usage is TRBV12-3 or TRBV12-4 and J usage is TRBJ2-1; TRBD2 agrees at 12 bases. V dropped 7 bases and J dropped 4; count of bases not matched to a gene: 14. This CDR3 contains 18 residues. The CDR3 loop is CASTGGRLAGGIYNEQFF. In nucleotides, the CDR3 is TGTGCCAGCACCGGGGGTAGGCTAGCGGGAGGGATTTACAATGAGCAGTTCTTC.

V gene TRBV7-8 combines with J gene TRBJ2-2, with 10 bases lining up with TRBD2. Germline V gene lookup returns CDR1 SGHVS and CDR2 FQNEAQ. The CDR3 is made up of 18 amino acids. V lost 5 bases and J lost 5; bases outside the gene matches: 14. The CDR3 region has the DNA TGTGCCAGCAGCCCGGAAGCCCTCCTAGCGGGAGTAACCGGGGAGCTGTTTTTT. Encoded protein: CASSPEALLAGVTGELFF.

The chain carries TRBV5-1 and TRBJ2-1; tentatively, D is TRBD2 (6 bases). CDR1 and CDR2 from the germline V gene are SGHRS and YFSETQ. The CDR3 covers 12 residues. V was cut by 6 bases and J by 9 bases, with 13 bases left in between. CDR3 DNA sequence: TGCGCCAGCAATCGGGGGAGCGGTGAGCAGTTCTTC. Its protein product is CASNRGSGEQFF.

In its sample, this clonotype was seen a few times. The J gene is TRBJ2-3, the V gene TRBV7-2; possibly TRBD1 for D (6 bases). The V and J ends lost 6 bases and 6 bases respectively, with 13 bases between them. CDR3 length equals 13 residues. The germline gives CDR1 SGHTA, CDR2 FQGNSA. CDR3 in amino acids: CASRNTGSDTQYF. The CDR3 DNA follows: TGTGCCAGCAGAAACACAGGGTCGGATACGCAGTATTTT.

This clonotype was observed at least ten times. The chain combines TRBV29-1 with TRBJ2-4; no clear D gene. V lost 3 bases to trimming and J lost 4 bases, with 16 bases between them. The CDR3 sequence is 15 residues long. From germline, CDR1 is SQVTM and CDR2 ANQGSEA. CDR3 DNA: TGCAGCGTTGATGATCCCACCAAAACAAAAAACATTCAGTACTTC. Its protein product is CSVDDPTKTKNIQYF.

The V and J genes are TRBV29-1 and TRBJ1-1; maybe TRBD1 (5 bases). The CDR3 totals 14 residues. CDR1 SQVTM and CDR2 ANQGSEA come from the germline V gene. V was shortened by 4 bases and J by 0 bases, with 12 bases between the two germline ends. Here the CDR3 reads CSVATGSMNTEAFF. Written as DNA, the CDR3 is TGCAGCGTTGCTACAGGATCAATGAACACTGAAGCTTTCTTT.

This clonotype occurred a few times. The chain uses TRBV2 and TRBJ1-3; D remains ambiguous. Trimming cost V 7 bases and J 4 bases, with 5 bases left between them. Germline values: CDR1 SNHLY, CDR2 FYNNEI. This CDR3 is 11 amino acids long. Here the CDR3 reads CASKAGNTIYF. The DNA for the CDR3 is TGTGCCAGCAAAGCGGGAAACACCATATATTTT. Drawing the rest from reference TRBV2 and TRBJ1-3, the complete variable domain is EPEVTQTPSHQVTQMGQEVILRCVPISNHLYFYWYRQILGQKVEFLVSFYNNEISEKSEIFDDQFSVERPDGSNFTLKIRSTKLEDSAMYFCASKAGNTIYFGEGSWLTVV.

The chain links TRBV6-2 or TRBV6-3 to TRBJ2-7; possibly TRBD2 for D (6 bases). The CDR3 is 13 amino acids. V lost 7 bases to trimming and J lost 3 bases, with 13 bases between them. The V gene's germline CDR1 is MNHEY and CDR2 SVGEGT. The CDR3 protein is CASNQGLVYEQYF. CDR3 coding DNA: TGTGCCAGCAACCAGGGACTGGTCTACGAGCAGTACTTC.

This clonotype was seen at least ten times. The chain uses TRBV10-3 and TRBJ2-5; unclear D gene. The germline V gene encodes CDR1 ENHRY and CDR2 SYGVKD. V lost 0 bases, J lost 2 bases, and 10 bases lay in between. The CDR3 covers 15 residues. This CDR3 is CAISESSGPQETQYF. The DNA of the CDR3 is TGTGCCATCAGTGAGTCGAGTGGCCCTCAAGAGACCCAGTACTTC.

This clonotype was seen more than once but under ten times. This chain uses TRBV3-1 with TRBJ2-4; D gene unclear. Trimming removed 1 base at V and 9 bases at J, with 7 bases between. The length of the CDR3 is 12 residues. CDR1 is LGHDT, CDR2 YNNKEL, per germline (reference sequence). The CDR3: CASSQATAIQYF. The DNA for the CDR3 is TGTGCCAGCAGCCAAGCCACGGCCATTCAGTACTTC.